A selection of T cell receptor beta chains follows, all from one sample in a study of post-analysis software for immune sequencing data. MiXCR, run by TCRdb on the PCR reads, gives a single entry per CDR3 protein. The data show roughly 620,000 distinct CDR3 sequences, with around 47% seen just once and over 1.5% held by the top ten. Source material: blood. The receptors were gathered from a girl aged 5 to 17 with multiple sclerosis. CDR3s include the opening cysteine and the closing phenylalanine or tryptophan. D genes are given only for firm matches. Rows may omit the clone size; those that give it use once, few, many or a size class.

d_gene	abundance	v_gene	j_gene	CDR3nt	CDR3aa
TRBD2	NA	TRBV12-3/TRBV12-4	TRBJ2-7	TGTGCCAGCAGTTTCACATCCCCCCTAGCGGGAGAATACGAGCAGTACTTC	CASSFTSPLAGEYEQYF
NA	NA	TRBV7-6	TRBJ2-1	TGTGCCAGCGGCCCAGAGGTCGGAGGGTACAATGAGCAGTTCTTC	CASGPEVGGYNEQFF
TRBD2	few	TRBV10-3	TRBJ2-7	TGTGCCATCAGTGAGTCCCTTGGGGGGGTTTACGAGCAGTACTTC	CAISESLGGVYEQYF
TRBD1	NA	TRBV5-1	TRBJ2-1	TGCGCCAGCAGCGCCTCCCTGACAGGGTACAATGAGCAGTTCTTC	CASSASLTGYNEQFF
NA	NA	TRBV6-6	TRBJ1-5	TGTGCCAGCAGTCTAGGGGTGGGCAAGCCCCAGCATTTT	CASSLGVGKPQHF
NA	many	TRBV6-6	TRBJ2-7	TGTGCCAGCAGTCCTACAGGGAGCTACGAGCAGTACTTC	CASSPTGSYEQYF
NA	few	TRBV5-1	TRBJ2-5	TGCGCCAGCAGCCCTGTCAGCCAGTACCAAGAGACCCAGTACTTC	CASSPVSQYQETQYF
NA	NA	TRBV12-3/TRBV12-4	TRBJ2-5	TGTGCCAGCAGGGCCAGCGGCGGGTCAGGGACCCAGTACTTC	CASRASGGSGTQYF
TRBD2	NA	TRBV6-2/TRBV6-3	TRBJ2-7	TGTGCCAGCAGTTTCGGGTCTAGCGGGAGGGCCCCCCGCGAGCAGTACTTC	CASSFGSSGRAPREQYF
NA	few	TRBV29-1	TRBJ1-2	TGCAGCGTTGGAAAGGTGAATGGCTACACCTTC	CSVGKVNGYTF
NA	few	TRBV29-1	TRBJ2-3	TGCAGCGTTAACCCGAAAGATACGCAGTATTTT	CSVNPKDTQYF
NA	few	TRBV12-3/TRBV12-4	TRBJ2-4	TGTGCCAGCAGTTTGGATGTGGGGAACATTCAGTACTTC	CASSLDVGNIQYF
NA	NA	TRBV5-1	TRBJ2-5	TGCGCCAGCAGCTACGGGCCGTCAAGTGGAGAGACCCAGTACTTC	CASSYGPSSGETQYF
NA	NA	TRBV4-2	TRBJ1-5	TGTGCCAGCAGCCAACAGACAGATCAGCCCCAGCATTTT	CASSQQTDQPQHF
TRBD2	once	TRBV5-1	TRBJ2-1	TGCGCCAGCAGCTTGGGAGCGGTAGCGGGGGCCGATGAGCAGTTCTTC	CASSLGAVAGADEQFF
NA	few	TRBV7-9	TRBJ1-2	TGTGCCAGCAGCTTAGGGGCGATGCAAGGCTACACCTTC	CASSLGAMQGYTF
NA	NA	TRBV5-1	TRBJ2-1	TGTGCCAGCAGTTTAGACGGGAATGAGCAGTTCTTC	CASSLDGNEQFF